This T cell receptor beta chain was sequenced during a study of a mutant IDH1 vaccine in newly diagnosed glioma. The CDR3 contains 14 residues. Germline V gives CDR1 MNHEY, CDR2 SMNVEV (reference sequence). The V and J ends lost 5 bases and 9 bases, in that order; junction bases with no gene match: 12. Sequenced by immunoSEQ multiplex PCR; TCRdb stores in-frame clones only, minus some. The sample holds roughly 62,000 clones; under 90% are singletons and the top ten take 6.5% to 9%. The time point: week 5, during vaccination. A single vaccine dose contained 300 ug of mutant IDH1 20-mer peptide, and topical imiquimod was used with it. On this clone: Its target is unknown.

This chain uses TRBV27 with TRBJ2-7; 8 bases agree with TRBD1. The receptor was derived from a woman between 45 and 65 years old with glioma. The sample consisted of PBMCs, taken from a glioma patient whose treatment included an IDH1 peptide vaccine. CDR3 in amino acids: CASSPFQGASAQYF. The CDR3 region has the DNA TGTGCCAGCAGTCCCTTCCAGGGGGCAAGCGCGCAGTACTTC.